This T cell receptor beta chain was recorded in a study of T-cell reconstitution after alpha-beta-depleted transplantation in children. Unique molecular identifiers were built into the TCRbeta library. TCRdb re-called the PCR reads with MiXCR, one entry per CDR3 protein. There are 210,000 or so distinct CDR3 sequences in the sample; roughly 10% occur only once, and 5% to 7% lies in the top ten. V was clipped by 1 base and J by 6 bases, with 18 bases between them. The germline V gene has CDR1 SQVTM and CDR2 ANQGSEA. The CDR3 length is 15 residues. J is TRBJ1-2 and V is TRBV29-1; D might be TRBD1 (5 bases). This receptor was obtained from a human donor who donated a stem cell graft to a child with acute lymphoblastic leukemia. This material consisted of PBMCs from the stem cell graft donor, taken from the stem cell graft. This CDR3 is CSVEGVPGLYHGYTF. CDR3 DNA sequence: TGCAGCGTTGAAGGGGTCCCAGGGCTTTACCATGGCTACACCTTC.